The rows below give T cell receptor beta chains drawn from one sample of a study of blood T cell repertoires in COVID-19. Libraries were prepared by immunoSEQ multiplex PCR; TCRdb keeps only in-frame clonotypes and omits some of them. The data hold about 170,000 clones, with approximately 80% observed a single time. Sequenced sample: peripheral blood. Receptors were obtained from a woman in her 70s with COVID-19, enrolled during active disease. Both conserved end residues are part of each CDR3. Each record gives: CDR3 protein, CDR3 DNA, D gene, clone size, V gene, J gene, CDR3 length. A D gene is named only where the DNA matches it firmly. Expanded clones get a size class; other rows say once, few or many, or leave the size out.

CASSEAGITGWPGELFF	TGTGCCAGCAGTGAAGCGGGGATCACAGGATGGCCCGGGGAGCTGTTTTTT	NA	NA	TRBV6-1	TRBJ2-2	17
CASSPETGLGTEAFF	TGTGCCAGCAGCCCCGAGACAGGGCTCGGGACTGAAGCTTTCTTT	TRBD1	NA	TRBV9	TRBJ1-1	15
CASSVAPDSEAFF	TGTGCCAGCAGCGTAGCTCCGGACAGTGAAGCTTTCTTT	NA	NA	TRBV9	TRBJ1-1	13
CASSPDRVSVEQYF	TGTGCCAGCAGCCCGGACAGGGTGTCCGTCGAGCAGTACTTC	TRBD1	NA	TRBV5-4	TRBJ2-7	14
CASSVVDSGGTDTQYF	TGTGCCAGCAGCGTAGTTGATAGCGGAGGCACAGATACGCAGTATTTT	NA	NA	TRBV9	TRBJ2-3	16
CAISEPYHRENTQYF	TGTGCCATCAGTGAGCCTTACCACAGGGAAAATACGCAGTATTTT	NA	few	TRBV10-3	TRBJ2-3	15
CASSQADGVEQFF	TGTGCCAGCAGCCAAGCGGACGGGGTTGAGCAGTTCTTC	NA	NA	TRBV3-1/TRBV3-2	TRBJ2-1	13
CASKKLAQVDEQFF	TGTGCCAGCAAAAAACTGGCCCAGGTGGATGAGCAGTTCTTC	NA	NA	TRBV6-5	TRBJ2-1	14
CAWSDPRDRGRFGGEKLFF	TGTGCCTGGAGTGATCCCCGGGACAGGGGGCGCTTTGGGGGTGAAAAACTGTTTTTT	TRBD1	NA	TRBV30	TRBJ1-4	19
CASSLVGTGLNSPLHF	TGTGCCAGTAGTTTAGTCGGGACAGGCCTTAATTCACCCCTCCACTTT	TRBD1	NA	TRBV19	TRBJ1-6	16
CAISGRGLETQYF	TGTGCCATCAGTGGCAGGGGGCTTGAGACCCAGTACTTC	TRBD1	NA	TRBV10-3	TRBJ2-5	13
CASSSSGDRAYYTGELFF	TGTGCCAGCAGTTCTTCCGGGGACAGGGCCTATTACACCGGGGAGCTGTTTTTT	TRBD1	NA	TRBV7-3	TRBJ2-2	18
CATSRDLSSANTGELFF	TGTGCCACCAGCAGAGATCTTTCGTCCGCGAACACCGGGGAGCTGTTTTTT	NA	NA	TRBV15	TRBJ2-2	17
CASSPLAGETQYF	TGTGCCAGCTCACCGCTAGCGGGGGAGACCCAGTACTTC	TRBD2	NA	TRBV18	TRBJ2-5	13
CASSLEGVGVWNYNSPLHF	TGTGCCAGCAGTCTCGAGGGCGTTGGGGTCTGGAATTATAATTCACCCCTCCACTTT	NA	NA	TRBV27	TRBJ1-6	19
CASRDRGTGELFF	TGTGCCAGTAGGGACAGGGGAACCGGGGAGCTGTTTTTT	TRBD1	NA	TRBV19	TRBJ2-2	13
CASSDAWDRGQFF	TGTGCCAGCAGTGACGCGTGGGACAGGGGGCAGTTCTTC	TRBD1	NA	TRBV6-1	TRBJ2-1	13
CSASGLAGGSTDTQYF	TGCAGTGCTAGTGGCCTAGCGGGGGGGAGCACAGATACGCAGTATTTT	TRBD2	NA	TRBV20-1	TRBJ2-3	16
CAWTPGQGGADTQYF	TGTGCCTGGACCCCGGGACAGGGAGGGGCAGATACGCAGTATTTT	TRBD1	NA	TRBV30	TRBJ2-3	15
CASSQGQAYNEQFF	TGTGCCAGCAGCCAAGGACAGGCCTACAATGAGCAGTTCTTC	NA	NA	TRBV14	TRBJ2-1	14
CASSSLSNRGREGYTF	TGTGCCAGCAGCTCCCTATCCAACAGGGGGCGGGAAGGCTACACCTTC	TRBD1	NA	TRBV5-4	TRBJ1-2	16
CASSKGRTDQRPNTQYF	TGTGCCAGCAGCAAAGGGAGGACAGATCAAAGACCCAATACGCAGTATTTT	NA	few	TRBV21-1	TRBJ2-3	17
CASSLRRGFGSTNEQFF	TGTGCCAGCAGTTTACGAAGGGGGTTTGGTTCGACCAATGAGCAGTTCTTC	NA	NA	TRBV27	TRBJ2-1	17
CASSLYTDTQYF	TGTGCCAGCAGCCTTTACACAGATACGCAGTATTTT	NA	NA	TRBV7-8	TRBJ2-3	12
CASSQRSGGVGQETQYF	TGTGCCAGCAGCCAGCGGTCGGGGGGCGTGGGCCAAGAGACCCAGTACTTC	NA	NA	TRBV3-1/TRBV3-2	TRBJ2-5	17
CASSRKDRGHEQYF	TGTGCCAGCAGTCGCAAGGACAGGGGCCACGAGCAGTACTTC	TRBD1	NA	TRBV6-4	TRBJ2-7	14
CASSADAAGLFPYGYTF	TGTGCCAGCAGCGCCGACGCGGCGGGGTTATTTCCCTATGGCTACACCTTC	NA	once	TRBV11-2	TRBJ1-2	17
CASSRGGATRSNEQYF	TGTGCCAGCAGCAGGGGGGGGGCTACCCGATCGAACGAGCAGTACTTC	NA	once	TRBV5-4	TRBJ2-7	16
CATSDGWTSGYNEQFF	TGTGCCACCAGTGATGGGTGGACTAGCGGTTACAATGAGCAGTTCTTC	TRBD2	NA	TRBV24-1	TRBJ2-1	16
CASSLEGREGEKLFF	TGCGCCAGCAGCTTGGAAGGCAGGGAAGGGGAAAAACTGTTTTTT	NA	NA	TRBV5-1	TRBJ1-4	15
CASSLGGRGIGTQYF	TGTGCCAGCAGTCTGGGCGGGAGGGGAATAGGTACGCAGTATTTT	TRBD2	NA	TRBV27	TRBJ2-3	15
CSVGGKAAIHNEQFF	TGCAGCGTTGGAGGGAAAGCGGCCATACACAATGAGCAGTTCTTC	NA	many	TRBV29-1	TRBJ2-1	15
CASSYWDSYNSPLHF	TGTGCCAGCAGTTATTGGGACAGCTATAATTCACCCCTCCACTTT	TRBD1	NA	TRBV27	TRBJ1-6	15
CASSRVSSYNSPLHF	TGTGCCAGCAGCAGGGTGAGCTCCTATAATTCACCCCTCCACTTT	NA	NA	TRBV28	TRBJ1-6	15
CASSPGTGGEKLFF	TGCGCCAGCAGTCCCGGGACAGGGGGCGAAAAACTGTTTTTT	TRBD1	few	TRBV10-1	TRBJ1-4	14
CASSPIQGENYEQYF	TGTGCCAGCAGCCCAATACAGGGCGAAAACTACGAGCAGTACTTC	NA	NA	TRBV7-9	TRBJ2-7	15
CASPPRDAFTPETQYF	TGTGCCAGCCCCCCCCGGGATGCGTTTACCCCAGAGACCCAGTACTTC	NA	NA	TRBV28	TRBJ2-5	16
CASSYLTNEKLFF	TGTGCCAGCAGTTACCTGACTAATGAAAAACTGTTTTTT	NA	NA	TRBV6-5	TRBJ1-4	13
CAWISDSDTLEAFF	TGTGCCTGGATCTCCGACAGTGACACCCTTGAAGCTTTCTTT	NA	once	TRBV30	TRBJ1-1	14
CASSVLKQGATEAFF	TGTGCCAGCAGCGTACTGAAACAGGGGGCCACTGAAGCTTTCTTT	TRBD1	NA	TRBV9	TRBJ1-1	15
CASSWGHEQFF	TGTGCCAGCAGTTGGGGCCACGAGCAGTTCTTC	NA	NA	TRBV27	TRBJ2-1	11
CASSLGPDDYGYTF	TGTGCCAGCAGCTTAGGGCCCGATGACTATGGCTACACCTTC	NA	NA	TRBV11-3	TRBJ1-2	14
CSVLTGWSTDTQYF	TGCAGCGTGCTGACAGGGTGGAGCACAGATACGCAGTATTTT	TRBD1	NA	TRBV29-1	TRBJ2-3	14
CASSLWGAGQRDTEAFF	TGTGCCAGCAGTTTATGGGGGGCCGGCCAAAGGGACACTGAAGCTTTCTTT	NA	NA	TRBV28	TRBJ1-1	17
CASSLAGQNNEKLFF	TGCGCCAGCAGCTTGGCGGGACAGAATAATGAAAAACTGTTTTTT	TRBD1	NA	TRBV5-1	TRBJ1-4	15
CASSLGGTGADTQYF	TGTGCCAGCAGCTTAGGTGGGACAGGGGCAGATACGCAGTATTTT	TRBD1	NA	TRBV11-3	TRBJ2-3	15
CASSRGTTARNIQYF	TGTGCCAGCAGTCGAGGGACAACCGCCCGGAACATTCAGTACTTC	NA	NA	TRBV28	TRBJ2-4	15
CASRAGDVQPQHF	TGTGCCAGCAGGGCAGGGGATGTACAGCCCCAGCATTTT	NA	NA	TRBV6-5	TRBJ1-5	13
CATHAFNRVNSPLHF	TGTGCCACCCATGCCTTCAACAGGGTTAATTCACCCCTCCACTTT	NA	NA	TRBV28	TRBJ1-6	15
CASSLGDFNNEQFF	TGCGCCAGCAGCTTGGGGGACTTTAACAATGAGCAGTTCTTC	NA	NA	TRBV5-1	TRBJ2-1	14
CASSLDREAGELFF	TGTGCCAGCAGCTTGGACAGGGAAGCCGGGGAGCTGTTTTTT	TRBD1	NA	TRBV7-2	TRBJ2-2	14
CASATTEAFF	TGTGCCAGCGCTACCACTGAAGCTTTCTTT	NA	NA	TRBV28	TRBJ1-1	10
CASSREGGAYNEQFF	TGTGCCAGCAGTAGGGAGGGGGGGGCCTACAATGAGCAGTTCTTC	NA	once	TRBV6-5	TRBJ2-1	15
CATGQLGPAHGYTF	TGTGCCACCGGTCAACTGGGGCCAGCTCATGGCTACACCTTC	NA	NA	TRBV15	TRBJ1-2	14
CASSPDFMREETQYF	TGCGCCAGCAGCCCGGACTTCATGAGGGAGGAGACCCAGTACTTC	NA	NA	TRBV5-1	TRBJ2-5	15
CASSPSVGNTIYF	TGTGCCAGCAGCCCGAGCGTTGGAAACACCATATATTTT	NA	NA	TRBV11-3	TRBJ1-3	13
CASSRRAPGQGYEQYF	TGTGCCAGCAGCCGAAGAGCCCCGGGACAGGGGTACGAGCAGTACTTC	TRBD1	once	TRBV7-6	TRBJ2-7	16
CASSRVPGQALLRGYGYTF	TGTGCCAGCAGTAGGGTCCCCGGACAGGCCCTCCTAAGGGGCTATGGCTACACCTTC	TRBD1	NA	TRBV28	TRBJ1-2	19
CASSVRHRDQPQHF	TGTGCCAGCAGTGTGAGACACAGGGATCAGCCCCAGCATTTT	NA	NA	TRBV2	TRBJ1-5	14